This T cell receptor beta chain was recorded in a study of response to subunit inactivated influenza vaccine. Each CDR3 protein is one row after TCRdb ran MiXCR on the RT-PCR reads. The data contain some 640,000 distinct CDR3 sequences, about 15% of them singletons. This clonotype turned up a few times. Germline loops: CDR1 SGHRS, CDR2 YFSETQ. CDR3 length equals 13 residues. V lost 0 bases, J lost 8 bases, and 11 bases lay in between. The origin of this receptor is a man aged 50 to 60 who received an inactivated influenza vaccine. The sequences come from PBMCs from blood, collected less than 15 days before vaccination. This chain links TRBV5-1 with TRBJ1-1; D ambiguous. CDR3 sequence (DNA): TGCGCCAGCAGCTTGGGGACGATTTTCGAAGCTTTCTTT. This translates into CASSLGTIFEAFF.